This T cell receptor beta chain came from a study of cytomegalovirus exposure and HLA in healthy donors. The study, taken as a whole, reports: 164 TCR beta chains were listed as cytomegalovirus-associated.

PCR involved 60 Vbeta and 13 Jbeta primers. Here immunoSEQ multiplex PCR was the method, and the copy in TCRdb shows in-frame clones only, minus some. The sample holds approximately 170,000 clones; roughly two thirds are singletons and the top ten take 5% to 5.5%. A word on this clone: Its specificity is not known.

V shed 5 bases and J 6 bases; nucleotides not matched to a gene: 13. The germline V gene has CDR1 SGHVS and CDR2 FNYEAQ. This CDR3 region has 18 residues. The chain couples TRBV7-6 to TRBJ2-2; 12 positions agree with TRBD2. Source material: PBMCs. This sequence originates from a woman aged 18-30 years in good health and CMV-seropositive. The CDR3 DNA sequence: TGTGCCAGCAGCCACGGAGGGCTAGCGGGGGGGCCGTCCGGGGAGCTGTTTTTT. It specifies CASSHGGLAGGPSGELFF. Supplemented by reference TRBV7-6 and TRBJ2-2, the full variable domain reads GAGVSQSPRYKVTKRGQDVALRCDPISGHVSLYWYRQALGQGPEFLTYFNYEAQQDKSGLPNDRFSAERPEGSISTLTIQRTEQRDSAMYRCASSHGGLAGGPSGELFFGEGSRLTVL.